The rows below give T cell receptor beta chains drawn from one sample of a study of regulatory T cells in long-lasting Graves disease. TCRdb re-called the multiplex PCR reads with MiXCR, one entry per CDR3 protein. The sample lists over 300,000 distinct CDR3 sequences; about 19% were seen once. The sample in question was peripheral blood mononuclear cells (PBMCs), obtained when the disease was refractory, from a patient treated with antithyroid drugs. These receptors were collected from a female donor with Graves disease. Both conserved end residues are part of each CDR3. The order of the fields is D gene, clone size, V gene, J gene, CDR3 DNA, CDR3 protein. A D gene is named only where the DNA matches it firmly. Clone size is stated in some rows and not others, as once, few, many or a class when expanded.

>NA|many|TRBV13|TRBJ1-1
TGTGCCAGCAGTTCACAGGCGGGGGACACTGAGGCTTTCTTT
CASSSQAGDTEAFF
>TRBD1|NA|TRBV29-1|TRBJ2-1
TGCAGCGTTGATCTAAGAGGTGGACAGGGGACCCCAAAAACTTTATACAATGAGCAGTTCTTC
CSVDLRGGQGTPKTLYNEQFF
>TRBD1|few|TRBV3-1|TRBJ2-7
TGTGCCAGCAGCCAAGATCTCGGGACAGGGGGTGTCTACGAGCAGTACTTC
CASSQDLGTGGVYEQYF
>NA|many|TRBV6-1|TRBJ2-2
TGTGCCAGCAGACAGTCGAACACCGGGGAGCTGTTTTTT
CASRQSNTGELFF
>NA|few|TRBV5-1|TRBJ1-2
TGCGCCAGCAGCCTGGACTTTAATGGCTACACCTTC
CASSLDFNGYTF
>NA|many|TRBV18|TRBJ1-6
TGTGCCAGCTCACTCGGGACGGGAAGCTCCTATAATTCACCCCTCCACTTT
CASSLGTGSSYNSPLHF
>TRBD1|NA|TRBV15|TRBJ1-2
TGTGCCACCAGCAGGACAGGGGGGAACTATGGCTACACCTTC
CATSRTGGNYGYTF
>NA|NA|TRBV19|TRBJ1-1
TGTGCCAGTAGTATGGGGGCCGCTAACACTGAAGCTTTCTTT
CASSMGAANTEAFF
>NA|many|TRBV10-3|TRBJ2-5
TGTGCCATCAGTGATATAAGGGACCAAGAGACCCAGTACTTC
CAISDIRDQETQYF
>NA|many|TRBV11-2|TRBJ2-5
TGTGCCAGCAGCTTAGTTTCCAGGGGGGAAGAGACCCAGTACTTC
CASSLVSRGEETQYF
>NA|NA|TRBV18|TRBJ1-1
TGTGCCAGCTCACCACGGGCGGGAGGTGAAGCTTTCTTT
CASSPRAGGEAFF
>TRBD1|many|TRBV12-3/TRBV12-4|TRBJ1-5
TGTGCCAGCAGTTTAGACCTGGGACAGTTCAATCAGCCCCAGCATTTT
CASSLDLGQFNQPQHF
>NA|NA|TRBV24-1|TRBJ1-6
TGTGCCACCAGTGCGGGCGGGGCGTATTCACCCCTCCACTTT
CATSAGGAYSPLHF
>NA|many|TRBV7-2|TRBJ2-7
TGTGCCAGCAGCCCTCCCGGACAGTCCTACGAGCAGTACTTC
CASSPPGQSYEQYF
>NA|many|TRBV6-1|TRBJ1-1
TGTGCCAGCAGGGTTCGTCGTATGGGACTTGAAGCTTTCTTT
CASRVRRMGLEAFF
>NA|many|TRBV28|TRBJ2-5
TGTGCCAGCACTCGCCCGGCATCTAAGACGTACTTC
CASTRPASKTYF
>NA|NA|TRBV18|TRBJ1-5
TGTGCCAGCTCACCCCCTAACGAGATAGCCCAGCATTTT
CASSPPNEIAQHF
>NA|NA|TRBV5-1|TRBJ2-7
TGCGCCAGCAGCTCCCGGGACCGCAGCTACGAGCAGTACTTC
CASSSRDRSYEQYF
>TRBD1|many|TRBV28|TRBJ1-6
TGTGCCAGCAGTTCGGGACAGGGGGGTTCACCCCTCCACTTT
CASSSGQGGSPLHF
>NA|NA|TRBV15|TRBJ1-1
TGTGCCACCAGCAGAGGACATTCCCAACGGGAAGCTTTCTTT
CATSRGHSQREAFF
>NA|NA|TRBV9|TRBJ2-5
TGTGCCAGCAGCCGCCCTGGGGTGACCCAGTACTTC
CASSRPGVTQYF
>TRBD1|NA|TRBV10-2|TRBJ1-4
TGCGCCAGCAAGAACAGGGGTTCCGAAAAACTGTTTTTT
CASKNRGSEKLFF
>TRBD2|NA|TRBV2|TRBJ2-2
TGTGCCAGCTCTGGGCGGACTAGCGGGGACGGGGAGCTGTTTTTT
CASSGRTSGDGELFF
>NA|few|TRBV18|TRBJ1-1
TGTGCCAGCTCAACCACGGGTCAGGGGTTAAGGAACACTGAAGCTTTCTTT
CASSTTGQGLRNTEAFF
>NA|few|TRBV18|TRBJ2-7
TGTGCCAGCTCACCAGGGGAAAGCTACGAGCAGTACTTC
CASSPGESYEQYF
>NA|many|TRBV5-1|TRBJ1-1
TGCGCCAGCAGCTTCGGCAGGGGAGTAGGGACTGAAGCTTTCTTT
CASSFGRGVGTEAFF
>TRBD2|few|TRBV11-2|TRBJ2-4
TGTGCCAGCAGCTCTACACGACTAGCGCCGTTAGCCAAAAACATTCAGTACTTC
CASSSTRLAPLAKNIQYF
>NA|NA|TRBV28|TRBJ2-2
TGTGCCAGCAGTTTCTGGGATTTCACCGGGGGGCTGTTTTTT
CASSFWDFTGGLFF
>NA|many|TRBV11-2|TRBJ2-7
TGTGCCAGCAGCTTATACAGAGCCTACGAGCAGTACTTC
CASSLYRAYEQYF
>NA|many|TRBV12-3/TRBV12-4|TRBJ2-7
TGTGCCAGCAGTTTCGGCGGGACGCAGCAGTACTTC
CASSFGGTQQYF
>TRBD1|many|TRBV28|TRBJ1-1
TGTGCCAGCAGCCCCCTTGACAGGGCTGTGGGTGCTTTCTTT
CASSPLDRAVGAFF
>TRBD1|few|TRBV20-1|TRBJ2-1
TGCAGTGCTCCTATCATGGGACAGGGGGCTCGGAATGAGCAGTTCTTC
CSAPIMGQGARNEQFF
>NA|many|TRBV7-8|TRBJ2-2
TGTGCCAGCAGCCGGACTGGGAACACCGGGGAGCTGTTTTTT
CASSRTGNTGELFF
>NA|few|TRBV5-6|TRBJ2-7
TGTGCCAGCAGCTCGGACACAGTAACCTACGAGCAGTACTTC
CASSSDTVTYEQYF
>TRBD1|NA|TRBV4-2|TRBJ2-7
TGTGCCAGCAGCCAGGCCGGGACAGACTACGAGCAGTACTTC
CASSQAGTDYEQYF
>NA|NA|TRBV6-2/TRBV6-3|TRBJ1-4
TGTGCCAGCAGTTATACCGCTACGGCCCTAATTGAAAAACTGTTTTTT
CASSYTATALIEKLFF
>NA|many|TRBV12-3/TRBV12-4|TRBJ1-2
TGTGCCAGCAGTTTGAGGGGGGGGGATGGCTACACCTTC
CASSLRGGDGYTF
>NA|NA|TRBV7-9|TRBJ2-3
TGTGCCAGCAGCTTAGGGAGTTTCGGCACAGATACGCAGTATTTT
CASSLGSFGTDTQYF
>TRBD2|many|TRBV20-1|TRBJ2-5
TGCAGTGCGGAGCGGGAGGGCCGGGAAGAGACCCAGTACTTC
CSAEREGREETQYF
>TRBD1|many|TRBV7-2|TRBJ2-5
TGTGCCAGCAGCTTGGGACAGAGAGAGACCCAGTACTTC
CASSLGQRETQYF
>NA|many|TRBV5-1|TRBJ1-5
TGCGCCAGCAGCGCCGACACGGGACAGCCCCAGCATTTT
CASSADTGQPQHF
>NA|many|TRBV28|TRBJ2-7
TGTGCCAGCAGTTTTCAGCCCCAAGGGGCCTCCTACGAGCAGTACTTC
CASSFQPQGASYEQYF
>NA|few|TRBV29-1|TRBJ2-2
TGCAGCGTTGGGCTATTGAACACCGGGGAGCTGTTTTTT
CSVGLLNTGELFF
>NA|NA|TRBV10-1|TRBJ1-1
TGCGCCAGCAGTGATCACAGGAGGAACACTGAAGCTTTCTTT
CASSDHRRNTEAFF
>NA|many|TRBV6-1|TRBJ1-4
TGTGCCAGCATCCACCTACCCACTTGGGACGAAAAACTGTTTTTT
CASIHLPTWDEKLFF
>NA|few|TRBV5-1|TRBJ2-7
TGCGCCAGCAGCCCGAGGGGACCCCCTGGGTTAGCCTACGAGCAGTACTTC
CASSPRGPPGLAYEQYF
>NA|NA|TRBV6-2/TRBV6-3|TRBJ1-3
TGTGCCAGCACAACAGAAAGTGGAAACACCATATATTTT
CASTTESGNTIYF
>NA|many|TRBV6-5|TRBJ2-5
TGTGCCAGCAGTTACTCTAGGGAGACCCAGTACTTC
CASSYSRETQYF
>NA|many|TRBV20-1|TRBJ2-7
TGCAGTGCGCCGGGACTTCACAATTCCTACGAGCAGTACTTC
CSAPGLHNSYEQYF
>NA|NA|TRBV27|TRBJ1-6
TGTGCCAGCAGTTTCAGCCCAGGGAATAATTCACCCCTCCACTTT
CASSFSPGNNSPLHF